The 8 T cell receptor beta chains listed next were all sequenced from one sample in a study of blood T cell repertoires in COVID-19. Sequencing was performed with immunoSEQ multiplex PCR; in TCRdb, only in-frame clones are kept and a portion is missing. The sample contains some 220,000 clones, about 80% of which appear only once. Sequenced input: peripheral blood. The origin of the receptors is a woman aged 55-69 years with acute or convalescent COVID-19.

This clone has just a few counts. This chain connects TRBV12-5 to TRBJ1-5; tentatively, D is TRBD1 (6 bases). V was pared by 4 bases and J by 2 bases, with 6 bases between. There are 13 residues in the CDR3. From germline, CDR1 is LGHNT and CDR2 FRNRAP. Here the CDR3 reads CASGSGGNQPQHF. CDR3 sequence (DNA): TGTGCTAGTGGTTCAGGGGGCAATCAGCCCCAGCATTTT.

The chain joins TRBV5-4 to TRBJ2-5; D possibly corresponds to TRBD2 (6 bases). The CDR3 has 13 amino acids. Germline lookup yields CDR1 SGHNT and CDR2 YYREEE (reference sequence). V gave up 1 base and J gave up 5 bases, with 9 bases separating them. CDR3 sequence: CASSLRGAETQYF. The CDR3 region has the DNA TGTGCCAGCAGCTTGCGCGGGGCGGAGACCCAGTACTTC.

The rearrangement links TRBV6-5 to TRBJ1-2; D might be TRBD1 (6 bases). This CDR3 has 13 residues. The germline V gene has CDR1 MNHEY and CDR2 SVGAGI. V shed 7 bases and J shed 7 bases, with 16 bases lying between them. The CDR3 is CASTGTPRGGYTF. The CDR3 nucleotides read TGTGCCAGCACCGGGACACCTAGGGGTGGCTACACCTTC.

The chain combines TRBV5-1 with TRBJ2-1; TRBD1 might be the D (6 bases). Per the germline V gene, CDR1 is SGHRS and CDR2 is YFSETQ. CDR3 length: 13 residues. V lost 2 bases and J 7 bases, leaving 10 bases between the germline ends. This CDR3 reads CASSLGGANEQFF. For the CDR3, the DNA is TGCGCCAGCAGCTTAGGGGGAGCTAATGAGCAGTTCTTC.

V is TRBV5-4 and J is TRBJ2-5, with D perhaps TRBD1 (6 bases). V was clipped by 0 bases and J by 4 bases, with 10 bases between them. The CDR3 extends over 14 amino acids. Germline assignment: CDR1 SGHNT and CDR2 YYREEE (reference sequence). The CDR3 region has the DNA TGTGCCAGCAGCTTGGCGAACAGGGCAGAGACCCAGTACTTC. This translates into CASSLANRAETQYF.

This rearrangement joins TRBV30 to TRBJ1-2, with TRBD1 as a possible D gene (5 bases). CDR1 and CDR2 (germline): GTSNPN, SVGIG (reference sequence). V lost 7 bases to trimming and J lost 6 bases, with 24 bases between them. The length of the CDR3 is 15 residues. This CDR3 reads CAYSRGTLERDGYTF. Written as DNA, the CDR3 is TGTGCCTACTCCCGGGGGACCCTTGAAAGGGATGGCTACACCTTC.

The chain links TRBV5-1 to TRBJ1-4; the match to TRBD1 covers 7 bases. Germline V gives CDR1 SGHRS, CDR2 YFSETQ. The CDR3 consists of 13 residues. Losses at the gene ends were 5 bases for V and 2 bases for J; bases not matched to a gene: 0. For the CDR3, the DNA is TGCGCCAGCAGGACAGGGACTAATGAAAAACTGTTTTTT. Protein sequence: CASRTGTNEKLFF.

V gene TRBV20-1 combines with J gene TRBJ2-7, with a possible D match to TRBD2 (6 bases). The V end lost 3 bases, the J end lost 3 bases, and 12 bases lay between the germline ends. The CDR3 is 13 residues long. Germline loops: CDR1 DFQATT, CDR2 SNEGSKA (reference sequence). The CDR3: CSASPGGGYEQYF. CDR3 bases: TGCAGTGCTAGTCCCGGGGGAGGCTACGAGCAGTACTTC.